Below are 18 T cell receptor beta chains sequenced from a single sample in a study of cytomegalovirus exposure and HLA in healthy donors. This PCR relied on a set of 60 Vbeta primers and 13 Jbeta primers. The table came from immunoSEQ multiplex PCR; TCRdb's copy has only in-frame clones and leaves some out. The table includes 100,000 or so clones, around 70% detected once. Specimen: PBMCs. The receptors were sampled from a young man in good health and CMV-seronegative.

This clone appeared a few times. V usage is TRBV11-3 and J usage is TRBJ2-7, with D perhaps matching TRBD2 (6 bases). Germline CDR1 SGHNT, CDR2 YENEEA. The CDR3 loop spans 14 amino acids. V gave up 5 bases and J gave up 1 base, with 12 bases separating them. The CDR3 sequence: CASSVGGDSYEQYF. In DNA, the CDR3 is TGTGCCAGCAGCGTCGGCGGGGATTCCTACGAGCAGTACTTC.

The chain links TRBV5-1 to TRBJ1-2; D might be TRBD1 (6 bases). The CDR3 extends over 13 amino acids. Germline CDR1 SGHRS, CDR2 YFSETQ. The germline V and J ends were trimmed by 4 bases and 2 bases, with 9 bases remaining between them. CDR3 sequence reads: CASSHDRNYGYTF. The CDR3, as DNA: TGCGCCAGCAGCCATGACAGGAACTATGGCTACACCTTC.

V is TRBV5-5 and J is TRBJ2-7, with 7 bases fitting TRBD2. With 4 bases clipped from V and 4 bases from J, the junction kept 11 bases outside the gene matches. The CDR3 extends over 15 amino acids. Germline assignment: CDR1 SGHKS and CDR2 YYEKEE (reference sequence). CDR3 nucleotides: TGTGCCAGCAGCACGCGGAGGGCGGGGGTGTACGAGCAGTACTTC. Translating it yields CASSTRRAGVYEQYF.

The V call is TRBV5-5, the J call TRBJ1-2, with D tentatively TRBD1 (5 bases). The V and J ends lost 5 bases and 4 bases respectively, with 12 bases between them. The CDR3 extends over 13 amino acids. In germline, CDR1 is SGHKS, CDR2 YYEKEE (reference sequence). The CDR3 reads CASRVYGGYGYTF. CDR3 in DNA: TGTGCCAGCAGAGTTTACGGGGGCTATGGCTACACCTTC.

This clone was seen more than once but under ten times. V and J are TRBV5-6 and TRBJ2-5; 13 nucleotides agree with TRBD2. The ends lost 2 bases at V and 5 bases at J; junction bases unmatched: 6. Germline V CDR1 and CDR2: SGHDT, YYEEEE. This CDR3 contains 16 residues. CDR3 amino acids: CASSFLTTSGRETQYF. CDR3 coding DNA: TGTGCCAGCAGCTTCCTCACGACTAGCGGGAGGGAGACCCAGTACTTC.

The V and J genes are TRBV12-2 and TRBJ2-7; the tabulated D call, TRBD2, remains unverified against the DNA. TRBV12-2 is a pseudogene. The CDR3 extends over 15 amino acids. CDR3 region: CASRSRPTMHYEQYF. CDR3 in DNA: TGTGCAAGTCGCTCCCGACCAACTATGCACTACGAGCAGTACTTC.

The rearrangement uses TRBV4-1 and TRBJ2-4, with 11 bases fitting TRBD2. The CDR3 is made up of 20 amino acids. CDR1 and CDR2 (germline): MGHRA, YSYEKL. V dropped 0 bases and J dropped 3; count of bases not matched to a gene: 13. The CDR3 DNA is TGCGCCAGCAGCCAAGAGTCTGGGTATAGCGGGAGGGTGGACAAAAACATTCAGTACTTC. Encoded protein: CASSQESGYSGRVDKNIQYF.

This clone was seen repeatedly, ten times or more. The chain carries TRBV7-9 and TRBJ2-1; 7 nucleotides match TRBD1. CDR1 SEHNR and CDR2 FQNEAQ come from the germline V gene (reference sequence). With 4 bases clipped from V and 7 bases from J, the junction kept 1 base outside the gene matches. The CDR3 sequence is 12 residues long. CDR3 protein: CASSSTGNEQFF. The CDR3 DNA reads as TGTGCCAGCAGCTCGACAGGGAATGAGCAGTTCTTC. Full variable domain (outside the CDR3, taken from reference TRBV7-9 and TRBJ2-1): DTGVSQNPRHKITKRGQNVTFRCDPISEHNRLYWYRQTLGQGPEFLTYFQNEAQLEKSRLLSDRFSAERPKGSFSTLEIQRTEQGDSAMYLCASSSTGNEQFFGPGTRLTVL.

The chain has TRBV21-1 and TRBJ1-1; TRBD1, the table's D call, was not compared with the DNA. TRBV21-1 is designated a pseudogene. There are 18 residues in the CDR3. CDR3: CASSKKRGRMNDDTEAFF. The CDR3 nucleotides are TGTGCCAGCAGCAAAAAAAGGGGGCGTATGAATGACGACACTGAAGCTTTCTTT.

The chain recombines TRBV2 with TRBJ2-1; D possibly corresponds to TRBD1 (5 bases). CDR3 length: 17 amino acids. Germline CDR1 reads SNHLY; CDR2 reads FYNNEI. V was clipped by 6 bases and J by 0 bases, with 18 bases between them. This CDR3 reads CASRKDRLLSSYNEQFF. The CDR3 DNA is TGTGCCAGCAGGAAAGACAGACTTTTGAGCTCCTACAATGAGCAGTTCTTC.

The V and J genes are TRBV7-9 and TRBJ2-3; unclear D gene. Germline CDR1 SEHNR, CDR2 FQNEAQ (reference sequence). The CDR3 has 13 amino acids. V shed 5 bases and J shed 4 bases, with 10 bases lying between them. CDR3 in DNA: TGTGCCAGCAGCCAGAGGCGAGCAGATACGCAGTATTTT. Amino acids: CASSQRRADTQYF.

This chain uses TRBV5-1 with TRBJ2-5, with D possibly TRBD2 on 5 matching bases. Trimming left V 1 base short and J 4 bases short, with 14 bases between. CDR1 is SGHRS and CDR2 is YFSETQ in the germline V gene. This CDR3 contains 15 residues. The CDR3 loop is CASSLLPERGETQYF. Here the CDR3 DNA reads TGCGCCAGCAGCTTGTTACCCGAACGGGGAGAGACCCAGTACTTC.

V and J are TRBV7-9 and TRBJ2-7, with 10 positions matching TRBD2. The CDR3 consists of 15 residues. Germline CDR1 and CDR2: SEHNR and FQNEAQ (reference sequence). The trim removed 5 bases at V and 4 bases at J, leaving 8 bases unmatched. The DNA for the CDR3 is TGTGCCAGCAGCCCCAGCGGGAGGGGCGTTTACGAGCAGTACTTC. Encoded protein: CASSPSGRGVYEQYF. The variable domain in full, with the rest retrieved from reference TRBV7-9 and TRBJ2-7, is DTGVSQNPRHKITKRGQNVTFRCDPISEHNRLYWYRQTLGQGPEFLTYFQNEAQLEKSRLLSDRFSAERPKGSFSTLEIQRTEQGDSAMYLCASSPSGRGVYEQYFGPGTRLTVT.

The chain is built from TRBV9 and TRBJ2-7; 8 nucleotides align to TRBD2. The germline V gene has CDR1 SGDLS and CDR2 YYNGEE. The CDR3 loop spans 13 amino acids. J was trimmed by 7 bases and V by 3 bases; bases with no gene match: 6. The CDR3 DNA is TGTGCCAGCAGCGCCTACGTAGCGGGAGAGCAGTACTTC. Protein product: CASSAYVAGEQYF. The variable domain in full, with the rest retrieved from reference TRBV9 and TRBJ2-7, is DSGVTQTPKHLITATGQRVTLRCSPRSGDLSVYWYQQSLDQGLQFLIQYYNGEERAKGNILERFSAQQFPDLHSELNLSSLELGDSALYFCASSAYVAGEQYFGPGTRLTVT.

Only a few counts were recorded for this clone. The junction differs from germline at one of its ends, possibly a read error. This chain connects TRBV7-2 to TRBJ1-2; D is ambiguous. Germline V gene sequence: CDR1 SGHTA, CDR2 FQGNSA. The CDR3 extends over 16 amino acids. CDR3 amino acids: CASSIAAAVTNYGYTF. CDR3 coding DNA: TGTGCCAGCAGCATAGCAGCGGCGGTTACTAACTATGGCTACACCTTC.

The rearrangement uses TRBV4-2 and TRBJ1-5; no clear D. V lost 0 bases and J 3 bases, leaving 3 bases between the germline ends. Germline CDR1 and CDR2: LGHNA and YNFKEQ. CDR3 length equals 13 residues. In nucleotides, the CDR3 is TGTGCCAGCAGCCAAGACAACAATCAGCCCCAGCATTTT. Amino acid sequence: CASSQDNNQPQHF.

The chain employs TRBV7-2 and TRBJ2-1, with 8 bases aligning to TRBD2. The CDR3 has 15 residues. The J segment lost 6 bases and the V segment lost 5 bases, leaving 9 bases of the junction unmatched. Per germline, CDR1 SGHTA and CDR2 FQGNSA. CDR3 nucleotide sequence: TGTGCCAGCAGCCTTCAAGCGGGAGTGGTCAATGAGCAGTTCTTC. Its translation is CASSLQAGVVNEQFF.

This clone was seen a few times. V is TRBV7-2 and J is TRBJ1-4; D perhaps matches TRBD1 (5 bases). Trimming stripped 0 bases from V and 7 bases from J, with 15 bases between. In germline, CDR1 is SGHTA, CDR2 FQGNSA. The CDR3 totals 16 residues. CDR3 bases: TGTGCCAGCAGCTTAGCGGGAGTCCTGGGGGGTGAAAAACTGTTTTTT. Translation gives CASSLAGVLGGEKLFF.